This TCR beta chain was recovered during a study of OX40 agonist ivuxolimab in advanced cancers. Study summary: Patients achieving partial responses numbered three: one hepatocellular carcinoma case and two cutaneous melanoma cases.

The CDR3 covers 13 residues. Germline V gene lookup returns CDR1 MGHDK and CDR2 SYGVNS. Between the trimmed V and J ends, which lost 4 bases and 0 bases, there was a span of 6 bases. Study results and limitations: Low levels of normalized T-cell clonal expansion also appeared in some nonresponders.

Notes on this clone: Its matching antigen is unknown.

TCRdb keeps only in-frame clones here, not all; method: immunoSEQ multiplex PCR. The data hold under 85,000 clones, with 90% to 95% observed a single time. The rearrangement links TRBV25-1 to TRBJ1-1; D remains unclear. This clonotype originated in an adult with an advanced solid tumor such as melanoma, head and neck, liver or kidney cancer. The starting material was CD4+ or CD8+ T cells sorted from blood, obtained in a trial of the OX40 agonist ivuxolimab. DNA for the CDR3: TGTGCCAGCAGTGCGGGCGTGAACACTGAAGCTTTCTTT. Translation: CASSAGVNTEAFF.